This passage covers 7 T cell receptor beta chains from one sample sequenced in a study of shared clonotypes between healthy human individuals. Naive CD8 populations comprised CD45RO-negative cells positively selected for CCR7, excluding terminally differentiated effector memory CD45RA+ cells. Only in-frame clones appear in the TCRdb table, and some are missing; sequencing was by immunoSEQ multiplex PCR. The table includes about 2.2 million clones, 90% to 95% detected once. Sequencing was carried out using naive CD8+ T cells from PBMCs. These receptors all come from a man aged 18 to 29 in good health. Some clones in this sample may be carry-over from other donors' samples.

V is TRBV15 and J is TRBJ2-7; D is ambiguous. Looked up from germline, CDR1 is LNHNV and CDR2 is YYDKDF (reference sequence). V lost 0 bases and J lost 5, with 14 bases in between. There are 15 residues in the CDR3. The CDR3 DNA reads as TGTGCCACCAGCAGAGATCTTTACAGCCAGAACGAGCAGTACTTC. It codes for CATSRDLYSQNEQYF.

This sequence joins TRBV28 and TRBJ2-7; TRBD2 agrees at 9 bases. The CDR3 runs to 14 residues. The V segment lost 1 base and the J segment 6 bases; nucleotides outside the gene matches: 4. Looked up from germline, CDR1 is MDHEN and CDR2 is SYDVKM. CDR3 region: CASSLSAGGLEQYF. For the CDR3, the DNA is TGTGCCAGCAGTTTATCGGCGGGGGGGCTCGAGCAGTACTTC.

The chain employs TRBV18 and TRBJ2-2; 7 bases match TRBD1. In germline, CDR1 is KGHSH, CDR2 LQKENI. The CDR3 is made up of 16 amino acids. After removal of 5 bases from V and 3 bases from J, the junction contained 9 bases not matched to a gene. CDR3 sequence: CASSIPGQRDTGELFF. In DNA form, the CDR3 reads TGTGCCAGCTCAATACCGGGACAGCGCGACACCGGGGAGCTGTTTTTT.

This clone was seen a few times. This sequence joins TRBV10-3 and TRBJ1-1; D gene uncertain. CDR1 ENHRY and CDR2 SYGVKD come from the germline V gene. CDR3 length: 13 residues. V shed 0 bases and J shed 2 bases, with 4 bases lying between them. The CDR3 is CAISESINTEAFF. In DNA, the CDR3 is TGTGCCATCAGTGAGTCGATTAACACTGAAGCTTTCTTT.

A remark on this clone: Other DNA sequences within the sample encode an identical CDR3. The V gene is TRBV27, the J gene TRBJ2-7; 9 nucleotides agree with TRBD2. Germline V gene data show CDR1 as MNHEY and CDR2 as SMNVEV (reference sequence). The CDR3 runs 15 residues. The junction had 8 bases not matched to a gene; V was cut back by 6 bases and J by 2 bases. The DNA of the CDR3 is TGTGCCAGCAGACCAACTAGCGGGCCGACCTACGAGCAGTACTTC. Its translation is CASRPTSGPTYEQYF.

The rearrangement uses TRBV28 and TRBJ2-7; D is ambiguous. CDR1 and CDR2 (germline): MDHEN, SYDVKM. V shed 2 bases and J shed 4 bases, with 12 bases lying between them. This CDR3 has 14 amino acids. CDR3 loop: CASSLKWQSYEQYF. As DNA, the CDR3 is TGTGCCAGCAGTTTAAAGTGGCAGTCTTACGAGCAGTACTTC.

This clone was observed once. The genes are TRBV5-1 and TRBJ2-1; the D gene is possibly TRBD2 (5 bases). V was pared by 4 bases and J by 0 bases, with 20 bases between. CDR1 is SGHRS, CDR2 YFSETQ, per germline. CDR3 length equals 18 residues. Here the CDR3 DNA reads TGCGCCAGCAGCCCCTCGGGGTCTGGAATGAGCTCCTACAATGAGCAGTTCTTC. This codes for CASSPSGSGMSSYNEQFF.